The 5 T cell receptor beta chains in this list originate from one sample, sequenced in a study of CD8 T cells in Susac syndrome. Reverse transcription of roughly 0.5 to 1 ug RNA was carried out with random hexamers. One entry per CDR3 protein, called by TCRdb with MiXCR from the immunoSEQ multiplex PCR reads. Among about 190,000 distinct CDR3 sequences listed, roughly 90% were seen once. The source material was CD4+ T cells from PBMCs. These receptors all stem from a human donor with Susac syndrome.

For the CDR3, the DNA is TGTGCCAGCAGCCCACAGGGTAACTCCTACGAGCAGTACTTC. Protein product: CASSPQGNSYEQYF. The chain combines TRBV7-3 with TRBJ2-7, with TRBD1 as a possible D gene (6 bases). The CDR3 has 14 amino acids. CDR1 is SGHTA, CDR2 FQGTGA, per germline. Trimming removed 5 bases from V and 0 bases from J, with 11 bases in between.

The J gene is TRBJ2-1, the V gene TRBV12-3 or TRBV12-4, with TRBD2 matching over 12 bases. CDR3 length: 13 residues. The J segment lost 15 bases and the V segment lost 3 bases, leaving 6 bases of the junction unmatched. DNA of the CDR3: TGTGCCAGCAGTTTTCTAGCGGGAGGGATGGCGTTCTTC. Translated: CASSFLAGGMAFF.

CDR3 sequence (DNA): TGTGCCAGCAGCTTCTCTCGGGGGATGGATGAGCAGTTCTTC. Translation gives CASSFSRGMDEQFF. The rearrangement uses TRBV7-8 and TRBJ2-1, with a tentative D call TRBD2 (6 bases). Germline V CDR1 and CDR2: SGHVS, FQNEAQ. The V end was cut by 3 bases, the J end by 8 bases, with 14 bases between. CDR3 size: 14 residues.

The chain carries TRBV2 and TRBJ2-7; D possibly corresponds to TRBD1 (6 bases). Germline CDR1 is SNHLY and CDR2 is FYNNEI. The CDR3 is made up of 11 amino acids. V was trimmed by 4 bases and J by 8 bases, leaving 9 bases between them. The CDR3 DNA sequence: TGTGCCAGCAGTGGGGACACCAAGCAGTACTTC. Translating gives CASSGDTKQYF.

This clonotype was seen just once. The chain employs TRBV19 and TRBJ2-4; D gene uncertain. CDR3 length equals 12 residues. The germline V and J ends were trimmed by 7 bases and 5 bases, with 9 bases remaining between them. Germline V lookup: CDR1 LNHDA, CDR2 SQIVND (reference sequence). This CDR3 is CASMGSENIQYF. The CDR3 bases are TGTGCCAGTATGGGATCGGAAAACATTCAGTACTTC.